A selection of T cell receptor beta chains follows, all from one sample in a study of blood T cell repertoires in COVID-19. The protocol was immunoSEQ multiplex PCR, while the TCRdb copy is restricted to in-frame clones and leaves out a portion. The sample has 60,000 to 90,000 clones, about 70% seen once. The sample taken for sequencing was peripheral blood. The receptors originated from a man aged 60 to 75 with acute or convalescent COVID-19. Each CDR3 is given with its conserved first and last residue. Fields, in order: CDR3 length, J gene, clone size, V gene, D gene, CDR3 protein, CDR3 DNA. The D gene is left open where the match is weak. Not every row has a clone size; where given, it reads once, few, many or a size class.

length: 13
J: TRBJ2-6
size: .
V: TRBV2
D: .
CDR3: CAGQAAGANVLTF
DNA: TGTGCCGGCCAGGCAGCCGGGGCCAACGTCCTGACTTTC

length: 16
J: TRBJ2-5
size: .
V: TRBV14
D: .
CDR3: CASSQDFSRVQETQYF
DNA: TGTGCCAGCAGCCAAGATTTCTCAAGAGTGCAAGAGACCCAGTACTTC

length: 15
J: TRBJ2-1
size: .
V: TRBV7-9
D: TRBD1
CDR3: CASSLPGQGLNEQFF
DNA: TGTGCCAGCAGCTTACCGGGACAGGGCCTCAATGAGCAGTTCTTC

length: 14
J: TRBJ2-1
size: .
V: TRBV3-1/TRBV3-2
D: .
CDR3: CASSWGLLEGEQFF
DNA: TGTGCCAGCAGCTGGGGACTTCTGGAGGGTGAGCAGTTCTTC

length: 14
J: TRBJ2-7
size: .
V: TRBV13
D: TRBD1
CDR3: CASSARQGRYEQYF
DNA: TGTGCCAGCAGCGCGCGACAGGGACGGTACGAGCAGTACTTC

length: 18
J: TRBJ1-4
size: .
V: TRBV30
D: .
CDR3: CAWSAPYGRGQFNEKLFF
DNA: TGTGCCTGGAGTGCACCGTACGGCCGAGGACAGTTTAATGAAAAACTGTTTTTT

length: 15
J: TRBJ1-4
size: once
V: TRBV4-1
D: .
CDR3: CASSQERDSVRKLFF
DNA: TGCGCCAGCAGCCAAGAAAGGGACTCGGTGAGGAAACTGTTTTTT

length: 15
J: TRBJ2-4
size: once
V: TRBV19
D: .
CDR3: CASSTSFDTKNIQYF
DNA: TGTGCCAGTAGTACCTCTTTTGACACTAAAAACATTCAGTACTTC

length: 17
J: TRBJ2-3
size: .
V: TRBV7-8
D: .
CDR3: CASSLVVSREYTDTQYF
DNA: TGTGCCAGCAGCTTAGTGGTTTCTAGAGAGTACACAGATACGCAGTATTTT

length: 17
J: TRBJ2-3
size: .
V: TRBV11-3
D: TRBD2
CDR3: CASSPSAGGRGKDTQYF
DNA: TGTGCCAGCAGCCCATCAGCGGGGGGGCGCGGGAAAGATACGCAGTATTTT

length: 16
J: TRBJ1-3
size: .
V: TRBV19
D: TRBD1
CDR3: CASSILDRGTGNTIYF
DNA: TGTGCCAGTAGTATACTGGACAGGGGAACTGGAAACACCATATATTTT

length: 15
J: TRBJ1-1
size: .
V: TRBV5-1
D: TRBD1
CDR3: CASSPKQGVDTEAFF
DNA: TGCGCCAGCAGCCCCAAACAGGGGGTAGACACTGAAGCTTTCTTT

length: 17
J: TRBJ2-2
size: .
V: TRBV24-1
D: TRBD2
CDR3: CATSDPRLAGDTGELFF
DNA: TGTGCCACCAGTGATCCCCGGTTAGCGGGGGACACCGGGGAGCTGTTTTTT

length: 13
J: TRBJ2-7
size: .
V: TRBV5-1
D: TRBD2
CDR3: CASSPGGGYEQYF
DNA: TGCGCCAGCAGCCCCGGGGGGGGCTACGAGCAGTACTTC

length: 13
J: TRBJ1-3
size: .
V: TRBV7-8
D: TRBD1
CDR3: CASSRGQERTIYF
DNA: TGTGCCAGCAGCCGGGGACAGGAAAGGACCATATATTTT

length: 15
J: TRBJ1-1
size: .
V: TRBV6-5
D: TRBD1
CDR3: CASSDTGTGNTEAFF
DNA: TGTGCCAGCAGCGATACCGGGACAGGGAACACTGAAGCTTTCTTT

length: 16
J: TRBJ2-7
size: .
V: TRBV5-4
D: .
CDR3: CASSREGQMNSYEQYF
DNA: TGTGCCAGCAGCCGGGAGGGACAGATGAACTCCTACGAGCAGTACTTC

length: 11
J: TRBJ1-6
size: .
V: TRBV5-6
D: TRBD1
CDR3: CASTGGSPLHF
DNA: TGTGCCAGCACAGGGGGTTCACCCCTCCACTTT

length: 11
J: TRBJ2-7
size: .
V: TRBV20-1
D: TRBD2
CDR3: CSAGLVYEQYF
DNA: TGCAGTGCAGGACTAGTCTACGAGCAGTACTTC